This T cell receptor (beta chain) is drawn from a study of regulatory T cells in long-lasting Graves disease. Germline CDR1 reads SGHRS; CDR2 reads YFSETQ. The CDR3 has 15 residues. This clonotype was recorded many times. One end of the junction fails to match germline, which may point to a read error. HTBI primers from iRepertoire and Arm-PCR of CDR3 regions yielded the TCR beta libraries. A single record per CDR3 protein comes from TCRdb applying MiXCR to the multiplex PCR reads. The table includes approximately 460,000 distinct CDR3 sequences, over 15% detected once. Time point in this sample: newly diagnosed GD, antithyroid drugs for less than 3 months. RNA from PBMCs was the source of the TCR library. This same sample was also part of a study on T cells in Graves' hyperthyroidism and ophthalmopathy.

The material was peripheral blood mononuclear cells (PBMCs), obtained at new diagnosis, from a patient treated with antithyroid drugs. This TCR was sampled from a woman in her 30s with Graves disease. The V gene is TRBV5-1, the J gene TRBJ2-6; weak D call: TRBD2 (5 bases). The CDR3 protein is CASSLEGSGANVLTF. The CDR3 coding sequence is TGTGCCAGCAGTTTAGAGGGCTCTGGGGCCAACGTCCTGACTTTC. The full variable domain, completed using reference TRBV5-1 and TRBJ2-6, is KAGVTQTPRYLIKTRGQQVTLSCSPISGHRSVSWYQQTPGQGLQFLFEYFSETQRNKGNFPGRFSGRQFSNSRSEMNVSTLELGDSALYLCASSLEGSGANVLTFGAGSRLTVL.